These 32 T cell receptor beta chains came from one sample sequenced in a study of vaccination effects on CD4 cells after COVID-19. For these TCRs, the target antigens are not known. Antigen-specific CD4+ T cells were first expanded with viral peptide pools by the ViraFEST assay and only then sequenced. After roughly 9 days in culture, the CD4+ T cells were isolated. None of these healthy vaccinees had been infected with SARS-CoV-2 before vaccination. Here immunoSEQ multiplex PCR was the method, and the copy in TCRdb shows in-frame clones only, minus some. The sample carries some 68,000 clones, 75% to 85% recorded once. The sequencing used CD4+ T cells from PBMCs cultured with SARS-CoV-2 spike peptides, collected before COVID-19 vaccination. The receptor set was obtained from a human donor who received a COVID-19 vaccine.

CDR3 DNA: TGTGCCAGTAGTAAAGAGGGGGCAGGTGGGGCCAACGTCCTGACTTTC. It encodes CASSKEGAGGANVLTF. The V call is TRBV19, the J call TRBJ2-6, with 7 nucleotides matching TRBD1. CDR1 is LNHDA and CDR2 is SQIVND in the germline V gene (reference sequence). Unmatched junction bases numbered 6, after V lost 4 bases and J lost 3 bases. The CDR3 runs 16 residues.

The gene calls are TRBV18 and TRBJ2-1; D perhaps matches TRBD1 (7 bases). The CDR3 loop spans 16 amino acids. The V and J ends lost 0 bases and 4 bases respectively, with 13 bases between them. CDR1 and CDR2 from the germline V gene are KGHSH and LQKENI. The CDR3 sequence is CASSPPVRGAYNEQFF. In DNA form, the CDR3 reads TGTGCCAGCTCACCACCGGTCAGGGGGGCTTACAATGAGCAGTTCTTC.

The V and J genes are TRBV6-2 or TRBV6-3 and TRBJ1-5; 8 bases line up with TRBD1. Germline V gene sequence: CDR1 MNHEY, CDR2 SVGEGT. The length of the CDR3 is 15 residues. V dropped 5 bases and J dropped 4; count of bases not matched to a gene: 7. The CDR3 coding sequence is TGTGCCAGCAGTAAGACAGGGGAGAGGAATCAGCCCCAGCATTTT. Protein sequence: CASSKTGERNQPQHF.

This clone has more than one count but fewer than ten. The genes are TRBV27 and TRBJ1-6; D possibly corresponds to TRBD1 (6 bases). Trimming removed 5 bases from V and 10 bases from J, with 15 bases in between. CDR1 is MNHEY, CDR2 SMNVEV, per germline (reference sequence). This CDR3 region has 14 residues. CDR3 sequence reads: CASSLQGFDSPLHF. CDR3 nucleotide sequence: TGTGCCAGCAGTCTACAGGGTTTTGACTCACCCCTCCACTTT.

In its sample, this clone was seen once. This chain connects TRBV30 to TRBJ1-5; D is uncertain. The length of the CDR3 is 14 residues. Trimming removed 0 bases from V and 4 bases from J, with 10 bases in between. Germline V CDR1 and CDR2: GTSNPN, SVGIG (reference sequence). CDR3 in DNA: TGTGCCTGGAGTGTAGGGTCAGTAAATCAGCCCCAGCATTTT. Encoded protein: CAWSVGSVNQPQHF.

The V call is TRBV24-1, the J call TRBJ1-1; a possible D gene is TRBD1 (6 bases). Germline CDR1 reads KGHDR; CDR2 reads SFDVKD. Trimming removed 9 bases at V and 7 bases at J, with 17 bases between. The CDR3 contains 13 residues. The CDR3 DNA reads TGTGCCACCCGAGATGAGGGGGACCATGAAGCTTTCTTT. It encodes CATRDEGDHEAFF.

The CDR3 loop reads CASSVQGRADTQYF. The CDR3 DNA sequence: TGTGCCAGCAGTGTACAGGGTAGGGCAGATACGCAGTATTTT. The chain has TRBV2 and TRBJ2-3, with D tentatively TRBD1 (6 bases). This CDR3 has 14 residues. The germline V gene has CDR1 SNHLY and CDR2 FYNNEI. Trimming removed 4 bases at V and 4 bases at J, with 12 bases between.

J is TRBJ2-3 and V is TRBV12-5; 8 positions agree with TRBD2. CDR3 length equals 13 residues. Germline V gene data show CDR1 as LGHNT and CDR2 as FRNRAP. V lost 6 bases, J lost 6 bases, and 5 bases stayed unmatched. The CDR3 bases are TGTGCTAGTGGCCCTAGCGGGCACGATACGCAGTATTTT. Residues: CASGPSGHDTQYF.

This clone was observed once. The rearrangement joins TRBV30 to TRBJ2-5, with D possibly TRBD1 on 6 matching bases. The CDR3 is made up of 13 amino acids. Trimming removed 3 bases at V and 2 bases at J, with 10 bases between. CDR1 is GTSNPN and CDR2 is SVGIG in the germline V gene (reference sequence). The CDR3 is CAWRRGIQETQYF. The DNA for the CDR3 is TGTGCCTGGAGAAGGGGGATACAAGAGACCCAGTACTTC.

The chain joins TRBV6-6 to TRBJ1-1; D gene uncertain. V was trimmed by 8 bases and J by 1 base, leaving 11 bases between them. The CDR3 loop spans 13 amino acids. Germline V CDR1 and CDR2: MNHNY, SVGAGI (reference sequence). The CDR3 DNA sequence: TGTGCCAGCCGGCGGAATAAGAACACTGAAGCTTTCTTT. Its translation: CASRRNKNTEAFF.

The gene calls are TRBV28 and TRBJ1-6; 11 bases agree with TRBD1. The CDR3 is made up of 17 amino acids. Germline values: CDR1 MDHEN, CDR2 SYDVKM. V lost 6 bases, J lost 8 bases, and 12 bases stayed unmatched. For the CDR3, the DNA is TGTGCCAGCAGCTTTAAATGGACAGGGGGCCGTCATTCACCCCTCCACTTT. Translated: CASSFKWTGGRHSPLHF.

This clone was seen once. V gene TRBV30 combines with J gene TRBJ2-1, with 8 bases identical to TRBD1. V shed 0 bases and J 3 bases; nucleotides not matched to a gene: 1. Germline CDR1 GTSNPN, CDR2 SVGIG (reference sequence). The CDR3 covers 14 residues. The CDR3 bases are TGTGCCTGGAGTGTACAGGGGGACTACAATGAGCAGTTCTTC. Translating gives CAWSVQGDYNEQFF.

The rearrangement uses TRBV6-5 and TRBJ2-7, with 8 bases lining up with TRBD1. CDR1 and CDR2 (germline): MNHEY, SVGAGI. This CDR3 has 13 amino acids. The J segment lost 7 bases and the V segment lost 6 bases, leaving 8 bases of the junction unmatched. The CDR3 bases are TGTGCCAGCAGAGCCCAGGGGGCAAGAGAGCAGTACGTC. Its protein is CASRAQGAREQYV.

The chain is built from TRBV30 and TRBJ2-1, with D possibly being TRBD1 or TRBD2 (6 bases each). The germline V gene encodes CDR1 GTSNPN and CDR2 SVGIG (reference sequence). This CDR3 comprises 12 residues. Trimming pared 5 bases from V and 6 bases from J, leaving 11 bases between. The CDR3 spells CAWDRGPNEQFF. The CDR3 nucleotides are TGTGCCTGGGACCGGGGGCCCAATGAGCAGTTCTTC.

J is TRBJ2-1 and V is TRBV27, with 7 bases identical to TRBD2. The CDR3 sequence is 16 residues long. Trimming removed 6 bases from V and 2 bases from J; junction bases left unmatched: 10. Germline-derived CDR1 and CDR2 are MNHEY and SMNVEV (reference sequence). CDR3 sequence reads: CASRDSGRITYNEQFF. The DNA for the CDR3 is TGTGCCAGCAGGGATAGCGGGCGGATAACCTACAATGAGCAGTTCTTC.

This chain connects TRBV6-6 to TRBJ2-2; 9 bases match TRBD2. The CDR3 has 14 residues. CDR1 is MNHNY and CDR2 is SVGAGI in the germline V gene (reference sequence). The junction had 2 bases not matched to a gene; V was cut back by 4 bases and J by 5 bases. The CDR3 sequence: CASSFSGGTGELFF. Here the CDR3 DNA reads TGTGCCAGCAGTTTTAGCGGGGGAACCGGGGAGCTGTTTTTT.

CDR3 amino acids: CAWSTGRENQPQHF. Here the CDR3 DNA reads TGTGCCTGGAGTACGGGCAGAGAAAATCAGCCCCAGCATTTT. The rearrangement joins TRBV30 to TRBJ1-5; the D is unclear. The CDR3 sequence is 14 residues long. Per germline, CDR1 GTSNPN and CDR2 SVGIG (reference sequence). The V and J ends lost 2 bases and 4 bases respectively, with 12 bases between them.

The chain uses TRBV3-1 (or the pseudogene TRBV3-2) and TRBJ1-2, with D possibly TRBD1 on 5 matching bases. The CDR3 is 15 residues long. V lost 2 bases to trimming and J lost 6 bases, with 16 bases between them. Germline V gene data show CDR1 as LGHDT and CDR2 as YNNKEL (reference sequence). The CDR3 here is CASSQISIQGHGYTF. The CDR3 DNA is TGTGCCAGCAGCCAAATATCTATCCAGGGCCATGGCTACACCTTC.

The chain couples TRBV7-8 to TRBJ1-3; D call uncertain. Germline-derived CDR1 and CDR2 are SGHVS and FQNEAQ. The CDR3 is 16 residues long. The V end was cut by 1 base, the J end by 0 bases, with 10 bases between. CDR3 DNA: TGTGCCAGCAGCTTAGGTGGGCCCCTCTCTGGAAACACCATATATTTT. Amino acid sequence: CASSLGGPLSGNTIYF. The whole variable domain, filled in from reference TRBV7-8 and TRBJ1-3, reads GAGVSQSPRYKVAKRGQDVALRCDPISGHVSLFWYQQALGQGPEFLTYFQNEAQLDKSGLPSDRFFAERPEGSVSTLKIQRTQQEDSAVYLCASSLGGPLSGNTIYFGEGSWLTVV.

As DNA, the CDR3 is TGTGCCAGCAGCGGAACAGGGGGGCGCAATCAGCCCCAGCATTTT. Amino acids: CASSGTGGRNQPQHF. The chain couples TRBV9 to TRBJ1-5; TRBD1 agrees at 8 bases. The V segment lost 3 bases and the J segment 2 bases; nucleotides outside the gene matches: 4. Germline V CDR1 and CDR2: SGDLS, YYNGEE. CDR3 size: 15 residues.

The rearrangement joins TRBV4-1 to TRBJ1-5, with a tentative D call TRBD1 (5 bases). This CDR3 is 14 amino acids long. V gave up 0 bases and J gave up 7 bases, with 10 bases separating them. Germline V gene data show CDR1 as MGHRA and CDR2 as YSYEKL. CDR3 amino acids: CASSQDRDIQPQHF. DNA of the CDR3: TGCGCCAGCAGCCAAGACAGGGATATCCAGCCCCAGCATTTT.

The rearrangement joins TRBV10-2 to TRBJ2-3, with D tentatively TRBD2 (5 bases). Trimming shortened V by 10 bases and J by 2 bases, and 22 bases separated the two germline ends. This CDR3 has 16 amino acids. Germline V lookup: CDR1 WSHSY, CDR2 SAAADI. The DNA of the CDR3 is TGCGCCACCCTCGATTCGTCGGGGTCACTCACAGATACGCAGTATTTT. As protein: CATLDSSGSLTDTQYF.

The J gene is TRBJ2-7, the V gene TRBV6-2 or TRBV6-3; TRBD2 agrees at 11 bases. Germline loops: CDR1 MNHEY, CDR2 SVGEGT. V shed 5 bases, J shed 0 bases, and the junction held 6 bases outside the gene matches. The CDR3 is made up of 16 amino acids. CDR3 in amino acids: CASSTGLAGFSYEQYV. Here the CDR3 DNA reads TGTGCCAGCAGTACAGGACTAGCGGGCTTCTCCTACGAGCAGTACGTC.

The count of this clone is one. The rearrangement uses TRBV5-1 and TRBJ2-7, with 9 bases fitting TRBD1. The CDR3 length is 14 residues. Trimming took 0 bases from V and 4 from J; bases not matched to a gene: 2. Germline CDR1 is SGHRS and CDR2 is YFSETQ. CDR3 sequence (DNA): TGCGCCAGCAGCTTGGCCGGGACAGGGTACGAGCAGTACGTC. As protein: CASSLAGTGYEQYV.

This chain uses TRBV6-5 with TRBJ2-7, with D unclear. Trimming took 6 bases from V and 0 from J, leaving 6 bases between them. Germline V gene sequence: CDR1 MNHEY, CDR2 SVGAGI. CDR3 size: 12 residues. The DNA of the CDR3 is TGTGCCAGCAGCCTCAGCTCCTACGAGCAGTACGTC. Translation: CASSLSSYEQYV.

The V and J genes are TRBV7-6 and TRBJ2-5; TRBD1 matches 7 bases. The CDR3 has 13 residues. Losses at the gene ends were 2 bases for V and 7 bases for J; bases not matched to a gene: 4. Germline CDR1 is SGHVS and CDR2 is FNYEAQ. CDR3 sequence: CASSLTGAGTQYF. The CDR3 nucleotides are TGTGCCAGCAGCTTAACAGGGGCAGGGACCCAGTACTTC.

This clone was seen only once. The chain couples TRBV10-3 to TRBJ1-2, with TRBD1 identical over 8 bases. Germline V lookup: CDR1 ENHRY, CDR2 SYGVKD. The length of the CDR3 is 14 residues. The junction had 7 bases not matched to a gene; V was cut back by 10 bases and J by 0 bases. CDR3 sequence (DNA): TGTGCCACCGGACAGGGATGGGCTAACTATGGCTACACCTTC. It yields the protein CATGQGWANYGYTF.

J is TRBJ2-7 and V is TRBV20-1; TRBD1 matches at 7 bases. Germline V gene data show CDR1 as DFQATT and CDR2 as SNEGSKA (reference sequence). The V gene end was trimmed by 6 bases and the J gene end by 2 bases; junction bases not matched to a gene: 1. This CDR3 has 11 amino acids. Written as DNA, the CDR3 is TGCAGTGCAGGGACAGCCTACGAGCAGTACGTC. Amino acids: CSAGTAYEQYV.

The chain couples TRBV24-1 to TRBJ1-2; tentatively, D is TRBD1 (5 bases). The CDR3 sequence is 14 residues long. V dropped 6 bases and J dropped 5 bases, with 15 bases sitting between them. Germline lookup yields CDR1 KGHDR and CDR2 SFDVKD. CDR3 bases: TGTGCCACCAGTCAGGGTGAGGAGGTGTATGGCTACACCTTC. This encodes CATSQGEEVYGYTF.

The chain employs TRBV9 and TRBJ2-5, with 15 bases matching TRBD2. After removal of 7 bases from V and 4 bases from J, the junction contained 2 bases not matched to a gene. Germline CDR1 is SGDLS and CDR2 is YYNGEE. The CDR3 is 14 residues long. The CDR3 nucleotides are TGTGCCAGCGGGGGACTAGCGGGGGGAGAGACCCAGTACTTC. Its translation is CASGGLAGGETQYF. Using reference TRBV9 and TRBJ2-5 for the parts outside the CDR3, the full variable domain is DSGVTQTPKHLITATGQRVTLRCSPRSGDLSVYWYQQSLDQGLQFLIQYYNGEERAKGNILERFSAQQFPDLHSELNLSSLELGDSALYFCASGGLAGGETQYFGPGTRLLVL.

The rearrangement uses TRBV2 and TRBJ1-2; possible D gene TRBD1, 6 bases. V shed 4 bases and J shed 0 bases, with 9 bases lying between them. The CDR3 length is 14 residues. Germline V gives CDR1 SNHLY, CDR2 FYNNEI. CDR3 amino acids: CASSARTANYGYTF. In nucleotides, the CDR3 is TGTGCCAGCAGTGCCCGGACAGCTAACTATGGCTACACCTTC. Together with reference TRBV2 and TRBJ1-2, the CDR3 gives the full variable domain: EPEVTQTPSHQVTQMGQEVILRCVPISNHLYFYWYRQILGQKVEFLVSFYNNEISEKSEIFDDQFSVERPDGSNFTLKIRSTKLEDSAMYFCASSARTANYGYTFGSGTRLTVV.

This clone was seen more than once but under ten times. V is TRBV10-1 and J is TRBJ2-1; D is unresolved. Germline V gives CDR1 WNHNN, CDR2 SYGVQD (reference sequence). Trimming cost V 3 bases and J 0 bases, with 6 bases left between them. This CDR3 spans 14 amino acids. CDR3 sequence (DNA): TGCGCCAGCAGTGACAGTAGCTCCTACAATGAGCAGTTCTTC. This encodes CASSDSSSYNEQFF.